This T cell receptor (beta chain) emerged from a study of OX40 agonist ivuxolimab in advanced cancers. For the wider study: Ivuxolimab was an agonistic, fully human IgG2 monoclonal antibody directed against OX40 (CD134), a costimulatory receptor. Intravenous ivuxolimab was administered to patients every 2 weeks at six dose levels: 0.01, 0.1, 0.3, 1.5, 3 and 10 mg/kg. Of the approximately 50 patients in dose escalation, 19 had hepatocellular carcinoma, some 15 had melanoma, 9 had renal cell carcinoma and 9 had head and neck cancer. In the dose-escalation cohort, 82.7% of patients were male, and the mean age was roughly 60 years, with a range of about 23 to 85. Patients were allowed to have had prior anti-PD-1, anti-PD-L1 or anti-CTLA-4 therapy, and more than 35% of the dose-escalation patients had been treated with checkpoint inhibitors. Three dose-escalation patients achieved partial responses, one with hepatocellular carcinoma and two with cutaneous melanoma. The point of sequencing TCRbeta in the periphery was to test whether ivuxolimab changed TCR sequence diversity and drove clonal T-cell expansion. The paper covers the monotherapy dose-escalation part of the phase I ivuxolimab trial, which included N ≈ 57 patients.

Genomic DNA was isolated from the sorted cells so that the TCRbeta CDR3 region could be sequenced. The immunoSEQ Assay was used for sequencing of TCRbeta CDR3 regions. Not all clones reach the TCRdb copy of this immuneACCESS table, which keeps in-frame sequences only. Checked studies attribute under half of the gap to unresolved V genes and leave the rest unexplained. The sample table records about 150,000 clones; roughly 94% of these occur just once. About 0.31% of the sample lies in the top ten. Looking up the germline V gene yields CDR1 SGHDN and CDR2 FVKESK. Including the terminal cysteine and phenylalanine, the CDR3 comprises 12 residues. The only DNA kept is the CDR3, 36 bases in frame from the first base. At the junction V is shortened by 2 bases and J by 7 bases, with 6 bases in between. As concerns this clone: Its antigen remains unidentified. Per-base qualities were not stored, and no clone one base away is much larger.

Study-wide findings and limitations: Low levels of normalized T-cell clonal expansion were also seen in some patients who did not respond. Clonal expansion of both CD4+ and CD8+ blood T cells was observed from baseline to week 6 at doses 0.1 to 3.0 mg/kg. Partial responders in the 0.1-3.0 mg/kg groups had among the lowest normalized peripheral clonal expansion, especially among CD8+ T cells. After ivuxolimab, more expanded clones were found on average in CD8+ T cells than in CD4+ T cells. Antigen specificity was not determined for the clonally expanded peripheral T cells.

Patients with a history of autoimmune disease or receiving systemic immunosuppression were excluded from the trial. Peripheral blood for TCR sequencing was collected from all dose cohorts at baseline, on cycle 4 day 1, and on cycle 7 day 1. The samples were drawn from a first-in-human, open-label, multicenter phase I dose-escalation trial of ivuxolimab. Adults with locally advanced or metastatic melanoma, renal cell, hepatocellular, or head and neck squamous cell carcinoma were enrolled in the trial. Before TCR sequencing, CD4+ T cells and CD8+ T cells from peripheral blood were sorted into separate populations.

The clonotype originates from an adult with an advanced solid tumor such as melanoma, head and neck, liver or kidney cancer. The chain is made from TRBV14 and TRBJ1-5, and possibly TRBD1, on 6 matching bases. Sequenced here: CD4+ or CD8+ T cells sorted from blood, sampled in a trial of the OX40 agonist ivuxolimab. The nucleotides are TGTGCCAGCAGCCAAAGGGGGCAGCCCCAGCATTTT. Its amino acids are CASSQRGQPQHF.